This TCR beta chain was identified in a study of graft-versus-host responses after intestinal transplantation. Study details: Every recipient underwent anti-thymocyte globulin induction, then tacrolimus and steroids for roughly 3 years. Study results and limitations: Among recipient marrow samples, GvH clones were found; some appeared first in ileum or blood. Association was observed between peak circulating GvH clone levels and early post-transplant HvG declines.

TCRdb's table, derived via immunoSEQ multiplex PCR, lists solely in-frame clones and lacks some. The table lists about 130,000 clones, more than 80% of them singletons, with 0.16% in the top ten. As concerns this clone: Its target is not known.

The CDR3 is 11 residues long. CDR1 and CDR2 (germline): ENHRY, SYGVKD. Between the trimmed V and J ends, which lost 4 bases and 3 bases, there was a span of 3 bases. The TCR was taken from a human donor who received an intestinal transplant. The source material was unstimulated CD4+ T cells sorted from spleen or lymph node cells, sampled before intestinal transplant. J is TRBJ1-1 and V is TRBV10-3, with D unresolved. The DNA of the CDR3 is TGTGCCATCAGTGCCGACACTGAAGCTTTCTTT. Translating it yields CAISADTEAFF.